These 8 T cell receptor beta chains came from one sample sequenced in a study of T cells after yellow fever vaccination. MiXCR was run by TCRdb on the 5' RACE reads, yielding one entry per CDR3 protein. Among some 400,000 distinct CDR3 sequences listed, about 19% were seen once. The input for sequencing was PBMCs, taken before the yellow fever booster vaccination. The receptors were gathered from a man aged 18 to 30 who received the YFV17D yellow fever vaccine.

This clonotype was detected only a few times. The V call is TRBV6-2 or TRBV6-3, the J call TRBJ1-6, with D hard to call. Trimming took off 6 bases at V and 6 bases at J, with 9 bases between the two ends. The CDR3 is 13 residues long. Germline assignment: CDR1 MNHEY and CDR2 SVGEGT. The CDR3 nucleotides read TGTGCCAGCAGGCTCAGGATTAATTCACCCCTCCACTTT. Translating gives CASRLRINSPLHF.

This chain connects TRBV19 to TRBJ2-4; D may match TRBD1 or TRBD2 (6 bases each). Deletions cut 0 bases from V and 15 bases from J, with 18 bases between. This CDR3 comprises 14 residues. The germline V gene encodes CDR1 LNHDA and CDR2 SQIVND (reference sequence). This CDR3 is CASSIDRGGTYLYF. The CDR3 DNA reads as TGTGCCAGTAGTATAGATCGAGGGGGGACATATCTGTACTTC.

The V gene is TRBV4-1, the J gene TRBJ1-4, with D hard to call. The ends were cut back, 1 base at V and 5 bases at J, with 17 bases in the middle. The CDR3 is 17 amino acids. CDR1 MGHRA and CDR2 YSYEKL come from the germline V gene. The CDR3 region is CASSQVPRLASNEKLFF. CDR3 DNA sequence: TGCGCCAGCAGCCAAGTACCCCGGTTGGCATCCAATGAAAAACTGTTTTTT.

This clonotype was recorded a few times. The chain links TRBV4-3 to TRBJ2-7; D is undetermined. The CDR3 length is 15 residues. Trimming shortened V by 0 bases and J by 0 bases, and 9 bases separated the two germline ends. Germline assignment: CDR1 LGHNA and CDR2 YSLEER. Written as DNA, the CDR3 is TGCGCCAGCAGCCAAGAAGTCGTAAGCTCCTACGAGCAGTACTTC. Its protein product is CASSQEVVSSYEQYF.

This clonotype was counted only a few times. This chain joins TRBV7-2 and TRBJ2-7; TRBD1 aligns across 11 bases. The V gene's germline CDR1 is SGHTA and CDR2 FQGNSA. V lost 5 bases, J lost 6 bases, and 6 bases stayed unmatched. The CDR3 length is 14 residues. CDR3 region: CASSPGTGGSEQYV. The DNA of the CDR3 is TGTGCCAGCAGCCCAGGGACAGGGGGGAGCGAGCAGTACGTC.

V usage is TRBV4-1 and J usage is TRBJ1-1; perhaps TRBD1 as D (6 bases). V lost 4 bases, J lost 0 bases, and 21 bases lay in between. Germline V gene data show CDR1 as MGHRA and CDR2 as YSYEKL. This CDR3 region has 18 residues. The CDR3 bases are TGCGCCAGCAGCCCCGGGGAAGGGGGACCTACTATGAACACTGAAGCTTTCTTT. Protein product: CASSPGEGGPTMNTEAFF.

The V and J genes are TRBV7-8 and TRBJ2-3; 15 bases map to TRBD2. This CDR3 has 17 residues. Trimming at V came to 5 bases and at J to 5 bases, leaving 8 bases not matched to a gene. Germline CDR1 and CDR2: SGHVS and FQNEAQ. Here the CDR3 reads CASSIGTSGGWGDTQYF. The CDR3 DNA sequence: TGTGCCAGCAGCATCGGGACTAGCGGGGGGTGGGGAGATACGCAGTATTTT.

This clonotype was seen more than once but under ten times. The V and J genes are TRBV6-5 and TRBJ1-4; TRBD1 agrees at 9 bases. V lost 6 bases, J lost 8 bases, and 10 bases stayed unmatched. From germline, CDR1 is MNHEY and CDR2 SVGAGI. The CDR3 consists of 15 residues. DNA of the CDR3: TGTGCCAGCAGGCGGGACAGGGCAAACCCCGAAAAACTGTTTTTT. It encodes CASRRDRANPEKLFF.